A single sample gave rise to the 21 T cell receptor beta chains below, sequenced in a study of patients and donors after allogeneic stem cell transplantation. In TCRdb, the RT-PCR reads were re-called with MiXCR into one record per CDR3 protein. The sample holds about 150,000 distinct CDR3 sequences, about a third seen once. The sequencing sample was made of blood, either unsorted or a sorted T cell fraction (not recorded which). The origin of the receptors is a human donor who was either an allogeneic HSCT recipient or a stem cell or donor lymphocyte infusion donor (not recorded which). It is not recorded whose cells these are; they may come from a transplant donor.

This clonotype was seen just once. The chain links TRBV27 to TRBJ2-5; tentatively, D is TRBD1 (5 bases). The CDR3 length is 14 residues. Per the germline V gene, CDR1 is MNHEY and CDR2 is SMNVEV (reference sequence). Deletions cut 2 bases from V and 7 bases from J, with 14 bases between. The CDR3 bases are TGTGCCAGCAGTTTAGGGCCGACTCAGGGGACCCAGTACTTC. This translates into CASSLGPTQGTQYF.

The rearrangement uses TRBV9 and TRBJ2-2, with 7 nucleotides matching TRBD2. The junction had 12 bases not matched to a gene; V was cut back by 4 bases and J by 9 bases. The CDR3 contains 15 residues. Germline V gene data show CDR1 as SGDLS and CDR2 as YYNGEE. CDR3 DNA: TGTGCCAGCAGCCCGCCGGCTAGCGGAAGCAGGGAGCTGTTTTTT. Translating it yields CASSPPASGSRELFF.

V usage is TRBV12-3 or TRBV12-4 and J usage is TRBJ1-5; possible D gene TRBD1, 5 bases. V was trimmed by 7 bases and J by 2 bases, leaving 15 bases between them. This CDR3 contains 15 residues. The CDR3: CASTLGGDRNQPQHF. CDR3 bases: TGTGCCAGCACCCTGGGGGGGGACCGCAATCAGCCCCAGCATTTT.

DNA of the CDR3: TGTGCCAGCAGTTTATCGAATGGGGCTGAAGCTTTCTTT. Its protein is CASSLSNGAEAFF. The rearrangement links TRBV27 to TRBJ1-1; D remains ambiguous. CDR1 and CDR2 from the germline V gene are MNHEY and SMNVEV (reference sequence). The CDR3 is made up of 13 amino acids. Trimming took off 0 bases at V and 6 bases at J, with 8 bases between the two ends.

This clonotype came up a few times. This rearrangement joins TRBV12-3 or TRBV12-4 to TRBJ1-1; no reliable D call. V was pared by 6 bases and J by 5 bases, with 16 bases between. This CDR3 has 14 residues. This CDR3 is CASSRDFVWTEAFF. The CDR3 DNA is TGTGCCAGCAGCCGGGATTTTGTGTGGACTGAAGCTTTCTTT.

The gene calls are TRBV27 and TRBJ2-5; D is possibly TRBD1 or TRBD2 (6 bases each). CDR1 is MNHEY, CDR2 SMNVEV, per germline (reference sequence). The CDR3 is made up of 15 amino acids. V lost 3 bases and J 2 bases, leaving 13 bases between the germline ends. The CDR3 nucleotides read TGTGCCAGCAGTTTGGTAGGGGGGAATCAAGAGACCCAGTACTTC. It specifies CASSLVGGNQETQYF.

V usage is TRBV5-6 and J usage is TRBJ1-1, with unresolved D. Trimming left V 0 bases short and J 6 bases short, with 6 bases between. The CDR3 loop spans 12 amino acids. Germline V gene lookup returns CDR1 SGHDT and CDR2 YYEEEE. This CDR3 reads CASSLGRAEAFF. In nucleotides, the CDR3 is TGTGCCAGCAGCTTGGGTAGAGCTGAAGCTTTCTTT.

This clonotype was found a few times. The J gene is TRBJ2-7, the V gene TRBV20-1; TRBD2 matches at 8 bases. Trimming cost V 0 bases and J 2 bases; bases outside gene matches: 9. The CDR3 sequence is 16 residues long. Germline-derived CDR1 and CDR2 are DFQATT and SNEGSKA (reference sequence). CDR3 sequence reads: CSARDPRTSGTYEQYF. The CDR3 DNA follows: TGCAGTGCTAGAGATCCGAGAACTAGCGGTACCTACGAGCAGTACTTC.

The chain joins TRBV5-6 to TRBJ1-6; 8 bases fit TRBD1. The V segment lost 0 bases and the J segment 10 bases; nucleotides outside the gene matches: 9. The CDR3 covers 16 residues. Germline loops: CDR1 SGHDT, CDR2 YYEEEE. The CDR3 sequence is CASSLAPGQVLSPLHF. CDR3 sequence (DNA): TGTGCCAGCAGCTTGGCCCCGGGACAGGTTTTGTCACCCCTCCACTTT.

This clonotype showed up many times. V is TRBV27 and J is TRBJ1-1; 10 nucleotides align to TRBD1. The V and J ends lost 2 bases and 1 base, in that order; junction bases with no gene match: 4. The germline V gene encodes CDR1 MNHEY and CDR2 SMNVEV (reference sequence). CDR3 length equals 16 residues. CDR3 nucleotide sequence: TGTGCCAGCAGTTTAAAGGGACAGGGGCCGAACACTGAAGCTTTCTTT. Its translation: CASSLKGQGPNTEAFF.

Only a few counts were recorded for this clonotype. The chain joins TRBV24-1 to TRBJ2-3; possibly TRBD1 or TRBD2 for D (6 bases each). The CDR3 has 15 amino acids. The germline V and J ends were trimmed by 4 bases and 5 bases, with 15 bases remaining between them. Per germline, CDR1 KGHDR and CDR2 SFDVKD. The CDR3 sequence: CATSDQGGPEDTQYF. CDR3 in DNA: TGTGCCACCAGTGACCAAGGGGGGCCGGAAGATACGCAGTATTTT.

The chain has TRBV5-6 and TRBJ1-2, with D possibly TRBD1 on 5 matching bases. In germline, CDR1 is SGHDT, CDR2 YYEEEE. V lost 1 base and J 3 bases, leaving 10 bases between the germline ends. This CDR3 spans 14 amino acids. The CDR3: CASSLNRQHYGYTF. CDR3 DNA: TGTGCCAGCAGCTTGAATCGACAGCACTATGGCTACACCTTC.

The chain carries TRBV3-1 and TRBJ1-1; D not resolved. This CDR3 contains 13 residues. Germline V gene sequence: CDR1 LGHDT, CDR2 YNNKEL (reference sequence). The V and J ends lost 1 base and 4 bases respectively, with 7 bases between them. CDR3 in DNA: TGTGCCAGCAGCCAAGGGGCAATCACTGAAGCTTTCTTT. It encodes CASSQGAITEAFF.

The rearrangement links TRBV13 to TRBJ2-2; TRBD1 might be the D (5 bases). V lost 4 bases to trimming and J lost 1 base, with 10 bases between them. The CDR3 runs 15 residues. Looked up from germline, CDR1 is PRHDT and CDR2 is FYEKMQ (reference sequence). The DNA for the CDR3 is TGTGCCAGCAGCTCCCCCCAGGGGAACACCGGGGAGCTGTTTTTT. It specifies CASSSPQGNTGELFF.

Written as DNA, the CDR3 is TGTGCCAGCAGTGCTACCCGACAGTCAACAGATACGCAGTATTTT. The encoded protein is CASSATRQSTDTQYF. The chain joins TRBV12-3 or TRBV12-4 to TRBJ2-3, with D maybe TRBD1 (5 bases). V was clipped by 5 bases and J by 3 bases, with 15 bases between them. CDR3 size: 15 residues.

The CDR3 sequence is CAISETGERSYNSPLHF. The CDR3 DNA follows: TGTGCCATCAGTGAGACAGGGGAACGGTCCTATAATTCACCCCTCCACTTT. This chain connects TRBV10-3 to TRBJ1-6; TRBD1 aligns across 7 bases. This CDR3 is 17 amino acids long. V lost 2 bases to trimming and J lost 1 base; unmatched junction nucleotides: 5. Per germline, CDR1 ENHRY and CDR2 SYGVKD.

V and J are TRBV3-1 and TRBJ1-1; TRBD1 is a possible D gene (6 bases). CDR1 is LGHDT and CDR2 is YNNKEL in the germline V gene (reference sequence). Trimming took 6 bases from V and 1 from J, leaving 9 bases between them. The CDR3 extends over 13 amino acids. The CDR3 DNA reads TGTGCCAGCAGTCAGGGGCCGAACACTGAAGCTTTCTTT. This sequence encodes CASSQGPNTEAFF.

The rearrangement uses TRBV5-8 and TRBJ1-2, with D perhaps matching TRBD1 (6 bases). Trimming shortened V by 0 bases and J by 4 bases, and 7 bases separated the two germline ends. This CDR3 contains 13 residues. Germline V gene sequence: CDR1 SGHTS, CDR2 YDEGEE. The CDR3 nucleotides are TGTGCCAGCAGCTTGGACAGGGTCTATGGCTACACCTTC. Its translation: CASSLDRVYGYTF.

The V gene is TRBV28, the J gene TRBJ1-1; D perhaps matches TRBD1 (5 bases). Germline CDR1 reads MDHEN; CDR2 reads SYDVKM. Trimming cost V 11 bases and J 5 bases, with 18 bases left between them. The CDR3 runs 13 residues. The CDR3 protein is CAVSLHGGTEAFF. In DNA form, the CDR3 reads TGTGCCGTCTCCCTCCATGGGGGAACTGAAGCTTTCTTT.

In its sample, this clonotype was seen once. The chain uses TRBV9 and TRBJ1-5; 10 bases align to TRBD1. V lost 4 bases and J lost 7; bases outside the gene matches: 8. CDR3 size: 15 residues. CDR1 and CDR2 from the germline V gene are SGDLS and YYNGEE. CDR3 nucleotides: TGTGCCAGCAGCTCCGACAGGGGGCCAGGGCAGCCCCAGCATTTT. Translation: CASSSDRGPGQPQHF. Full variable domain (rest looked up from reference TRBV9 and TRBJ1-5): DSGVTQTPKHLITATGQRVTLRCSPRSGDLSVYWYQQSLDQGLQFLIQYYNGEERAKGNILERFSAQQFPDLHSELNLSSLELGDSALYFCASSSDRGPGQPQHFGDGTRLSIL.

The rearrangement joins TRBV4-3 to TRBJ2-5; possible D gene TRBD1, 7 bases. The CDR3 sequence is 16 residues long. The V and J ends lost 1 base and 2 bases respectively, with 14 bases between them. Germline CDR1 and CDR2: LGHNA and YSLEER. The CDR3 loop is CASSQGRGALQETQYF. The CDR3 DNA sequence: TGCGCCAGCAGCCAAGGCAGGGGGGCGTTACAAGAGACCCAGTACTTC.